This record concerns one TCR beta chain sequence. The V end lost 1 base, the J end lost 1 base, and 17 bases lay between the germline ends. Per germline, CDR1 LNHNV and CDR2 YYDKDF (reference sequence). The CDR3 covers 18 residues. This sample stems from a study of tumor-infiltrating lymphocytes in localized non-small cell lung cancer. Sequencing used immunoSEQ multiplex PCR; TCRdb keeps in-frame clones, though not all of them. The table includes roughly 9,200 clones, about four fifths detected once. The clonotype originates from a human donor with non-small cell lung cancer. The chain has TRBV15 and TRBJ2-1; D possibly corresponds to TRBD1 (6 bases). Sequencing was done on a sample of uninvolved lung tissue not adjacent to the tumor. The CDR3 sequence: CATSRATTGMRSYNEQFF. CDR3 DNA sequence: TGTGCCACCAGCAGAGCCACAACAGGGATGCGATCCTACAATGAGCAGTTCTTC.